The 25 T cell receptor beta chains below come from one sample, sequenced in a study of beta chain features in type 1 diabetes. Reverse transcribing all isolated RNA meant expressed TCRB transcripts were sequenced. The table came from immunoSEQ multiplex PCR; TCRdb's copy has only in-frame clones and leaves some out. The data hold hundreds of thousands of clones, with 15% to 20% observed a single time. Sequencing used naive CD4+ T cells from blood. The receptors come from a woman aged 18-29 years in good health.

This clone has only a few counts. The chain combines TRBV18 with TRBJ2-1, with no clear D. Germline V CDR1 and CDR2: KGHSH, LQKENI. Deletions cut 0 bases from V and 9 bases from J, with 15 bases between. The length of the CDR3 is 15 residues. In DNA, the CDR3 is TGTGCCAGCTCACCACCTGCTACCTTCAGTCTTGAGCAGTTCTTC. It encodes CASSPPATFSLEQFF. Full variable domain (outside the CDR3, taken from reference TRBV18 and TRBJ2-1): NAGVMQNPRHLVRRRGQEARLRCSPMKGHSHVYWYRQLPEEGLKFMVYLQKENIIDESGMPKERFSAEFPKEGPSILRIQQVVRGDSAAYFCASSPPATFSLEQFFGPGTRLTVL.

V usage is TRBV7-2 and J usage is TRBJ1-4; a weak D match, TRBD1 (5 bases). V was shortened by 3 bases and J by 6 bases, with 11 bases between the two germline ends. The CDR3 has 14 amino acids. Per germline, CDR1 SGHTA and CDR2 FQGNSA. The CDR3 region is CASSFQGGDEKLFF. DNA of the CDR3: TGTGCCAGCAGCTTCCAAGGAGGGGATGAAAAACTGTTTTTT.

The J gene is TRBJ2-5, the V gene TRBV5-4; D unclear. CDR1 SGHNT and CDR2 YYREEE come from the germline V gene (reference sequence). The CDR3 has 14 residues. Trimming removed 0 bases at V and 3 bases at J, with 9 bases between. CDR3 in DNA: TGTGCCAGCAGCTTGGTTACAGCCAAAGAGACCCAGTACTTC. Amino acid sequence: CASSLVTAKETQYF.

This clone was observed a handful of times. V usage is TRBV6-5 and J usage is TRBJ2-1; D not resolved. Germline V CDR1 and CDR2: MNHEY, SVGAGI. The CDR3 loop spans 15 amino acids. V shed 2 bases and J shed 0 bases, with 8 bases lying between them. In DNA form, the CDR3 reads TGTGCCAGCAGTTACGCCAGCGACTCCTACAATGAGCAGTTCTTC. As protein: CASSYASDSYNEQFF.

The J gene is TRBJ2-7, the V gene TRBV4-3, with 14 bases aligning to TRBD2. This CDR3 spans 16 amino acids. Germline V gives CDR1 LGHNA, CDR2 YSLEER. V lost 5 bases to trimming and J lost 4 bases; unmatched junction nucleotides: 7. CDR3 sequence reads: CASSDAGTSGSYEQYF. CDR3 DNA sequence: TGCGCCAGCAGCGATGCCGGGACTAGCGGGAGTTACGAGCAGTACTTC.

The CDR3 is CASRYRDEQFF. The CDR3 DNA follows: TGTGCCAGCAGGTACAGGGATGAGCAGTTCTTC. V gene TRBV11-2 combines with J gene TRBJ2-1, with D possibly being TRBD1 (6 bases). V shed 6 bases and J shed 8 bases, with 8 bases lying between them. Per germline, CDR1 SGHAT and CDR2 FQNNGV. This CDR3 is built from 11 residues.

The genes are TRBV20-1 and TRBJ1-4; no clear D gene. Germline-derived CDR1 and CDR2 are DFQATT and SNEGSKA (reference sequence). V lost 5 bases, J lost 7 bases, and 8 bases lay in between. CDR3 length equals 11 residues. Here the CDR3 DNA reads TGCAGTGCTGGCAGGCTTGAAAAACTGTTTTTT. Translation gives CSAGRLEKLFF.

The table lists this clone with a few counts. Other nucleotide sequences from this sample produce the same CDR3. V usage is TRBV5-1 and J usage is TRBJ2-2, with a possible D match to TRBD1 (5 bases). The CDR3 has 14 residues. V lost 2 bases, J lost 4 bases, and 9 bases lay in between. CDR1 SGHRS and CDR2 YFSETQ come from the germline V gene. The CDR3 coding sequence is TGCGCCAGCAGCTTAGGACAAATCACCGGGGAGCTGTTTTTT. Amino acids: CASSLGQITGELFF.

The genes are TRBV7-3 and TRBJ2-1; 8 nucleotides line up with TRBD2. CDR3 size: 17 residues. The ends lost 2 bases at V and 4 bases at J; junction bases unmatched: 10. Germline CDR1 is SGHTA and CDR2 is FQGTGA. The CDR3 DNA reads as TGTGCCAGCAGCTTATTACCTAGCGGGTCGGAATACAATGAGCAGTTCTTC. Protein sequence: CASSLLPSGSEYNEQFF.

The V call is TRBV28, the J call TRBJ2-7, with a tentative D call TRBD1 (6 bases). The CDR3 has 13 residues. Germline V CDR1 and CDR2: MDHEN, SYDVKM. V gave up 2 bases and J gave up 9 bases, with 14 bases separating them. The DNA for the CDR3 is TGTGCCAGCAGTTTAAGCGCCAGGGGCGGGCAGTACTTC. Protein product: CASSLSARGGQYF.

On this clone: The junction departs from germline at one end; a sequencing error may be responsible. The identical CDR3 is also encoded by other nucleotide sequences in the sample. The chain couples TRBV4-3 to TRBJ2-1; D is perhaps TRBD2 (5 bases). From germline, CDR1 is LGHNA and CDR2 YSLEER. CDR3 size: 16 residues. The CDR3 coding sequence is TGCGCCAGCAGTCAAGAGCCCCAGACGGGGAACAATGAGCAGTTCTTC. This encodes CASSQEPQTGNNEQFF.

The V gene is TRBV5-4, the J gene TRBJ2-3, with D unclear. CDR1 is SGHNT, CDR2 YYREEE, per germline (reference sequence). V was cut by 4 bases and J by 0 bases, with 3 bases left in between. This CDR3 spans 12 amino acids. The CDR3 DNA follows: TGTGCCAGCAGCATCAGCACAGATACGCAGTATTTT. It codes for CASSISTDTQYF.

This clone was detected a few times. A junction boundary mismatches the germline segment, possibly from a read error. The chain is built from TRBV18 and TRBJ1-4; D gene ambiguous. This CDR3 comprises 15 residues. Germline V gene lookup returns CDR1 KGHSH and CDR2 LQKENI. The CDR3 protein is CASSPRSTTNEKLFF. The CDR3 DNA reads TGTGCCAGCTCGCCACGTAGTACAACTAATGAAAAACTGTTTTTT.

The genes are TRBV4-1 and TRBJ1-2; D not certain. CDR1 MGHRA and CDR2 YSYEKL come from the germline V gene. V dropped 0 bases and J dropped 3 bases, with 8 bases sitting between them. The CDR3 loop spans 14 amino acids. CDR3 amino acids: CASSQEEHDYGYTF. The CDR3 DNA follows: TGCGCCAGCAGCCAAGAAGAACACGACTATGGCTACACCTTC.

DNA of the CDR3: TGTGCCAGCAGTTTACCGCTAGCGGGGGAGACCCAGTACTTC. Its translation is CASSLPLAGETQYF. J is TRBJ2-5 and V is TRBV28; 9 nucleotides align to TRBD2. This CDR3 has 14 amino acids. CDR1 is MDHEN and CDR2 is SYDVKM in the germline V gene. Losses at the gene ends were 2 bases for V and 5 bases for J; bases not matched to a gene: 3.

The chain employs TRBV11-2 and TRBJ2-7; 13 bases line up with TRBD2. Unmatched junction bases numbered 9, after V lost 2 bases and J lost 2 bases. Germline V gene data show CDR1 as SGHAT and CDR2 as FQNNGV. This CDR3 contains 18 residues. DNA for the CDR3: TGTGCCAGCAGCTTATTAGCAACTAGCGGGAGGGCCGCCTACGAGCAGTACTTC. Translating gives CASSLLATSGRAAYEQYF.

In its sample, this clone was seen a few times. CDR3 bases: TGCGCCAGCAGTGATAGACAGGGCTGGGAGACCCAGTACTTC. The encoded protein is CASSDRQGWETQYF. This chain connects TRBV10-2 to TRBJ2-5; 7 nucleotides align to TRBD1. Germline assignment: CDR1 WSHSY and CDR2 SAAADI. CDR3 size: 14 residues. The V gene end was trimmed by 3 bases and the J gene end by 5 bases; junction bases not matched to a gene: 6.

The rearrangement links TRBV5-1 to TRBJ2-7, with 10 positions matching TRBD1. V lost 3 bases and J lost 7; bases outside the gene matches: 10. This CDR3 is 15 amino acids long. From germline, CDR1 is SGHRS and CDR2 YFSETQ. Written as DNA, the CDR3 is TGCGCCAGCAGCTCTGCCTTGACAGGGGGCGATGAGCAGTACTTC. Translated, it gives CASSSALTGGDEQYF.

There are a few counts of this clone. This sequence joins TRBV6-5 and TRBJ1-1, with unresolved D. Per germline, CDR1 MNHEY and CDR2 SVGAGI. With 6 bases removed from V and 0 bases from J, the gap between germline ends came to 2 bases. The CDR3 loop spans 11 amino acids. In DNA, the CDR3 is TGTGCCAGCAGAATGAACACTGAAGCTTTCTTT. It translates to CASRMNTEAFF.

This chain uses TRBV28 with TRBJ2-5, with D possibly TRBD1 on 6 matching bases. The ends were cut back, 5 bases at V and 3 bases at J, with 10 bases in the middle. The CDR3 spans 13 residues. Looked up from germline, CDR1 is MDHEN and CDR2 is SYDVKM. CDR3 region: CASSLGHKETQYF. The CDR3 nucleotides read TGTGCCAGCAGTCTGGGACATAAAGAGACCCAGTACTTC.

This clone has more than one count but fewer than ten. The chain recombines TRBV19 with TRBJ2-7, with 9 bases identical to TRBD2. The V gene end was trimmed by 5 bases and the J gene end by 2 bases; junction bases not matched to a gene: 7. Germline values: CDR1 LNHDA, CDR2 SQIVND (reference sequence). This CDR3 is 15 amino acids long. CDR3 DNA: TGTGCCAGTAGTCCGAGCGGGAGGCCCGCCTACGAGCAGTACTTC. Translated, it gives CASSPSGRPAYEQYF.

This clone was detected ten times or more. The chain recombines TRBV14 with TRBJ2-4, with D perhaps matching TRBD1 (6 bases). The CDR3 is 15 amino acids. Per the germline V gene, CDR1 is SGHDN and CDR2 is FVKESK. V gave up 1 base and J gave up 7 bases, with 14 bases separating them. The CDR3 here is CASSQAAQGLNIQYF. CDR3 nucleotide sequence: TGTGCCAGCAGCCAAGCTGCACAGGGTTTGAACATTCAGTACTTC. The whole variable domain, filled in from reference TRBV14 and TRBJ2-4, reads EAGVTQFPSHSVIEKGQTVTLRCDPISGHDNLYWYRRVMGKEIKFLLHFVKESKQDESGMPNNRFLAERTGGTYSTLKVQPAELEDSGVYFCASSQAAQGLNIQYFGAGTRLSVL.

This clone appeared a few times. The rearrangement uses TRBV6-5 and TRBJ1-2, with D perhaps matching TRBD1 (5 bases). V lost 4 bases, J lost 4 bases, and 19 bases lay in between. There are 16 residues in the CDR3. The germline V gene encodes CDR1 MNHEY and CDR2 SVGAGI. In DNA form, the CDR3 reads TGTGCCAGCAGTTCGTCGTCCAGGGAAAAAAGCTATGGCTACACCTTC. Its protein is CASSSSSREKSYGYTF.

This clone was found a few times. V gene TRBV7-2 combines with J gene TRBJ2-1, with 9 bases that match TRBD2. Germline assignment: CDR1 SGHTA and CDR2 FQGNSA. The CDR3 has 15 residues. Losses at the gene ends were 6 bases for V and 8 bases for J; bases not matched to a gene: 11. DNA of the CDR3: TGTGCCAGCAGTTTCTCAACGAGCGGGAGGTATGAGCAGTTCTTC. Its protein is CASSFSTSGRYEQFF.

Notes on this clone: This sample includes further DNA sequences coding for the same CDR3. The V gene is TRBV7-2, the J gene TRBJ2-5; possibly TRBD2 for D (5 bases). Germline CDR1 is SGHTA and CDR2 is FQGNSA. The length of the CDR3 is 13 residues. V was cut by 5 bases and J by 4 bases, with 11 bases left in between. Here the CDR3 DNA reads TGTGCCAGCAGCCTTAGACGGGGAGAGACCCAGTACTTC. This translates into CASSLRRGETQYF.